Below are 24 T cell receptor beta chains sequenced from a single sample in a study of regulatory T cells in long-lasting Graves disease. As to time point: persistent/refractory GD, antithyroid drugs over 5 years with positive TRAb. PBMC-derived RNA was used for the TCR library. Arm-PCR of CDR3 regions and iRepertoire HTBI primers were used to build TCR beta libraries. TCRdb called the multiplex PCR reads again in MiXCR, with one record for every CDR3 protein. The table shows 350,000 to 500,000 distinct CDR3 sequences, with 21% occurring only once. Specimen: peripheral blood mononuclear cells (PBMCs), collected when the disease was refractory, from a patient treated with antithyroid drugs. These receptors originate from a female donor with Graves disease.

This chain links TRBV3-1 with TRBJ2-7; 8 bases fit TRBD2. This CDR3 has 15 amino acids. J was trimmed by 2 bases and V by 0 bases; bases with no gene match: 3. Per the germline V gene, CDR1 is LGHDT and CDR2 is YNNKEL (reference sequence). Here the CDR3 reads CASSQDRTSTYEQYF. DNA for the CDR3: TGTGCCAGCAGCCAAGACCGGACTAGCACCTACGAGCAGTACTTC.

This clonotype has only one observation. This may come from a read error, since a much larger clone is one base off. This rearrangement joins TRBV6-1 to TRBJ2-7, with 10 bases lining up with TRBD2. The V segment lost 4 bases and the J segment 1 base; nucleotides outside the gene matches: 10. Germline CDR1 MNHNS, CDR2 SASEGT. This CDR3 is built from 17 residues. The CDR3 DNA follows: TGTGCCAGCAGTGCGCGACTAGCGGGTTTAAGATCCTACGAGCAGTACTTC. It yields the protein CASSARLAGLRSYEQYF.

This clonotype has a count of ten or more. The rearrangement links TRBV28 to TRBJ2-7; TRBD1 matches at 11 bases. The germline V gene encodes CDR1 MDHEN and CDR2 SYDVKM. CDR3 length: 17 residues. J gave up 5 bases and V 5 bases, and 14 bases lay outside the gene matches. The CDR3 here is CASSRPSKGQGADEQYF. CDR3 nucleotide sequence: TGTGCCAGCAGTCGACCTTCCAAAGGACAGGGGGCGGACGAGCAGTACTTC.

This clonotype was observed many times. V and J are TRBV11-2 and TRBJ2-7; weak D call: TRBD1 (5 bases). Trimming took off 1 base at V and 0 bases at J, with 13 bases between the two ends. Germline CDR1 and CDR2: SGHAT and FQNNGV. The CDR3 is 16 amino acids. CDR3 sequence (DNA): TGTGCCAGCAGCTTAGGGGGCCGCCACGGCTCCTACGAGCAGTACTTC. Translation: CASSLGGRHGSYEQYF.

A remark on this clonotype: A much larger clone lies one base from this, so it may be a read error. The V and J genes are TRBV29-1 and TRBJ1-2, with D possibly being TRBD1 (5 bases). Germline CDR1 reads SQVTM; CDR2 reads ANQGSEA. There are 11 residues in the CDR3. CDR3 in DNA: TGCACTACAGGCCGAGTAAATGGCTACACCTTC. The encoded protein is CTTGRVNGYTF. The full variable domain, rest sourced from reference TRBV29-1 and TRBJ1-2, is SAVISQKPSRDICQRGTSLTIQCQVDSQVTMMFWYRQQPGQSLTLIATANQGSEATYESGFVIDKFPISRPNLTFSTLTVSNMSPEDSSIYLCTTGRVNGYTFGSGTRLTVV.

Many counts were recorded for this clonotype. This chain connects TRBV28 to TRBJ1-6; TRBD1 matches at 7 bases. The CDR3 is 14 amino acids. The V gene end was trimmed by 7 bases and the J gene end by 8 bases; junction bases not matched to a gene: 8. CDR1 and CDR2 (germline): MDHEN, SYDVKM. CDR3 nucleotides: TGTGCCAGCAACGTCCCGGGACAGTATTCACCCCTCCACTTT. It yields the protein CASNVPGQYSPLHF.

This clonotype was detected ten times or more. The chain employs TRBV2 and TRBJ2-3, with 7 bases aligning to TRBD2. This CDR3 has 16 residues. Germline CDR1 is SNHLY and CDR2 is FYNNEI. The J segment lost 2 bases and the V segment lost 6 bases, leaving 11 bases of the junction unmatched. CDR3 in amino acids: CASSVLAAETTDTQYF. The DNA for the CDR3 is TGTGCCAGCAGCGTTCTAGCGGCTGAGACCACAGATACGCAGTATTTT. The whole variable domain, remainder taken from reference TRBV2 and TRBJ2-3, is EPEVTQTPSHQVTQMGQEVILRCVPISNHLYFYWYRQILGQKVEFLVSFYNNEISEKSEIFDDQFSVERPDGSNFTLKIRSTKLEDSAMYFCASSVLAAETTDTQYFGPGTRLTVL.

This clonotype has ten or more counts. The rearrangement joins TRBV6-5 to TRBJ2-5, with TRBD2 matching 8 bases. Trimming at V came to 0 bases and at J to 3 bases, leaving 12 bases not matched to a gene. From germline, CDR1 is MNHEY and CDR2 SVGAGI. The CDR3 has 18 residues. The CDR3 loop is CASSYSRPGLAGKETQYF. CDR3 bases: TGTGCCAGCAGTTACTCGAGGCCGGGGCTAGCGGGTAAAGAGACCCAGTACTTC.

In its sample, this clonotype was seen many times. The rearrangement uses TRBV27 and TRBJ1-1; TRBD1 is a possible D gene (5 bases). The CDR3 consists of 15 residues. V was shortened by 3 bases and J by 1 base, with 12 bases between the two germline ends. CDR1 and CDR2 (germline): MNHEY, SMNVEV (reference sequence). CDR3 bases: TGTGCCAGCAGTTTTTCGGGGGTGGAGAACACTGAAGCTTTCTTT. Its protein product is CASSFSGVENTEAFF.

This clonotype has more than one count but fewer than ten. V usage is TRBV5-1 and J usage is TRBJ2-7; TRBD2 aligns across 16 bases. The CDR3 consists of 17 residues. The junction had 8 bases not matched to a gene; V was cut back by 4 bases and J by 4 bases. CDR1 SGHRS and CDR2 YFSETQ come from the germline V gene. The CDR3 DNA reads TGCGCCAGCAGCCCTTCCGGGACTAGCGGGAGGGCTTACGAGCAGTACTTC. Protein: CASSPSGTSGRAYEQYF.

In its sample, this clonotype was seen many times. The V gene is TRBV28, the J gene TRBJ2-5; 9 bases fit TRBD1. Germline V gene lookup returns CDR1 MDHEN and CDR2 SYDVKM. The CDR3 has 15 residues. V was clipped by 5 bases and J by 0 bases; unmatched bases: 4. The CDR3 loop is CASSDNRGHQETQYF. The CDR3 nucleotides are TGTGCCAGCAGTGATAACAGGGGGCACCAAGAGACCCAGTACTTC.

This clonotype has ten or more counts. The V call is TRBV20-1, the J call TRBJ1-4, with a tentative D call TRBD1 (5 bases). V was cut by 5 bases and J by 4 bases, with 11 bases left in between. Looked up from germline, CDR1 is DFQATT and CDR2 is SNEGSKA (reference sequence). The CDR3 runs 13 residues. The CDR3 protein is CSAGRGFNEKLFF. CDR3 DNA sequence: TGCAGTGCTGGAAGGGGTTTTAATGAAAAACTGTTTTTT.

At least ten counts were recorded for this clonotype. The chain carries TRBV7-9 and TRBJ2-7; no clear D gene. The CDR3 covers 14 residues. Between the trimmed V and J ends, which lost 7 bases and 0 bases, there was a span of 13 bases. Germline CDR1 is SEHNR and CDR2 is FQNEAQ (reference sequence). The CDR3 region is CASTRGGNSYEQYF. The CDR3 DNA sequence: TGTGCCAGCACCAGAGGCGGCAACTCCTACGAGCAGTACTTC.

There are many counts of this clonotype. The rearrangement uses TRBV6-1 and TRBJ2-5; D is possibly TRBD1 (6 bases). Between the trimmed V and J ends, which lost 9 bases and 2 bases, there was a span of 13 bases. The CDR3 length is 13 residues. Germline CDR1 reads MNHNS; CDR2 reads SASEGT. CDR3 sequence (DNA): TGTGCCAGTACCGGGACATTACAAGAGACCCAGTACTTC. As protein: CASTGTLQETQYF.

This chain links TRBV7-9 with TRBJ1-1; D not resolved. The CDR3 sequence is 14 residues long. The V gene lost 3 bases and the J gene lost 3 bases, with 11 bases spanning the gap. From germline, CDR1 is SEHNR and CDR2 FQNEAQ (reference sequence). CDR3 DNA: TGTGCCAGCAGCTTCCTTGTGTCGGACACTGAAGCTTTCTTT. It is translated as CASSFLVSDTEAFF.

This clonotype was observed many times. This chain uses TRBV2 with TRBJ1-4; 9 bases are shared with TRBD1. The CDR3 extends over 15 amino acids. V trimming: 3 bases; J trimming: 7 bases; junction bases outside the gene matches: 6. Germline V CDR1 and CDR2: SNHLY, FYNNEI. CDR3 nucleotides: TGTGCCAGCAGTGATATCGGACAGGGGAGTGAAAAACTGTTTTTT. Amino acids: CASSDIGQGSEKLFF.

This clonotype was seen ten or more times. The gene calls are TRBV20-1 and TRBJ1-2; 8 bases line up with TRBD1. Losses at the gene ends were 6 bases for V and 0 bases for J; bases not matched to a gene: 6. In germline, CDR1 is DFQATT, CDR2 SNEGSKA (reference sequence). There are 14 residues in the CDR3. CDR3 sequence (DNA): TGCAGTGCGAGCGACAGGGGTACTAACTATGGCTACACCTTC. Protein sequence: CSASDRGTNYGYTF.

This chain links TRBV5-6 with TRBJ2-4; 8 bases match TRBD2. From germline, CDR1 is SGHDT and CDR2 YYEEEE. CDR3 length: 16 amino acids. J was trimmed by 0 bases and V by 6 bases; bases with no gene match: 8. The CDR3 here is CASNKLAEQAKNIQYF. For the CDR3, the DNA is TGTGCCAGCAACAAACTAGCGGAACAAGCCAAAAACATTCAGTACTTC. Together with reference TRBV5-6 and TRBJ2-4, the CDR3 gives the full variable domain: DAGVTQSPTHLIKTRGQQVTLRCSPKSGHDTVSWYQQALGQGPQFIFQYYEEEERQRGNFPDRFSGHQFPNYSSELNVNALLLGDSALYLCASNKLAEQAKNIQYFGAGTRLSVL.

This clonotype was seen more than once but under ten times. This chain joins TRBV12-3 or TRBV12-4 and TRBJ1-6; possible D gene TRBD1, 5 bases. The germline V and J ends were trimmed by 6 bases and 7 bases, with 13 bases remaining between them. The CDR3 spans 14 residues. In DNA form, the CDR3 reads TGTGCCAGCAGGTCCGGGACCCAGAATTCACCCCTCCACTTT. As protein: CASRSGTQNSPLHF.

There are many counts of this clonotype. V gene TRBV6-1 combines with J gene TRBJ1-2; perhaps TRBD1 as D (6 bases). With 0 bases removed from V and 9 bases from J, the gap between germline ends came to 20 bases. The CDR3 covers 16 residues. Germline lookup yields CDR1 MNHNS and CDR2 SASEGT. The CDR3 DNA reads TGTGCCAGCAGTGAAGCGAGCGCCGGGAGGGGGATTCGCTACACCTTC. Translating it yields CASSEASAGRGIRYTF.

The count of this clonotype is one. The chain has TRBV19 and TRBJ2-5; 7 bases are shared with TRBD2. Germline CDR1 and CDR2: LNHDA and SQIVND (reference sequence). Trimming removed 10 bases from V and 4 bases from J; junction bases left unmatched: 12. The CDR3 covers 14 residues. The CDR3 DNA is TGTGCCACCTCTGATGGCGGGAGCGGAGAGACCCAGTACTTC. This encodes CATSDGGSGETQYF.

This clonotype was counted many times. The V gene is TRBV27, the J gene TRBJ2-7; D not resolved. The V gene lost 2 bases and the J gene lost 5 bases, with 7 bases spanning the gap. Per germline, CDR1 MNHEY and CDR2 SMNVEV (reference sequence). The CDR3 loop spans 12 amino acids. The chain's CDR3 is CASSLGTNEQYF. The CDR3 DNA is TGTGCCAGCAGTTTAGGAACGAACGAGCAGTACTTC.

This clonotype was recorded a few times. This chain links TRBV25-1 with TRBJ2-2, with 11 bases lining up with TRBD2. The CDR3 consists of 19 residues. V was pared by 6 bases and J by 6 bases, with 18 bases of the junction left unmatched. Germline CDR1 is MGHDK and CDR2 is SYGVNS. The CDR3 is CASSLPQRPLAGVAGELFF. The CDR3 DNA is TGTGCCAGCAGCTTACCTCAACGCCCACTAGCGGGAGTTGCCGGGGAGCTGTTTTTT.

This clonotype has ten or more counts. This chain connects TRBV2 to TRBJ2-4; unclear D gene. CDR3 length: 14 amino acids. Deletions cut 6 bases from V and 0 bases from J, with 9 bases between. CDR1 and CDR2 from the germline V gene are SNHLY and FYNNEI. CDR3: CASRPWLAKNIQYF. CDR3 DNA sequence: TGTGCCAGCAGGCCCTGGCTAGCCAAAAACATTCAGTACTTC.